One sample yielded the 13 T cell receptor beta chains listed below, sequenced in a study of blood T cell repertoires in COVID-19. Libraries were prepared by immunoSEQ multiplex PCR; TCRdb keeps only in-frame clonotypes and omits some of them. The table records roughly 100,000 clones, over 75% of them present only once. The sample taken for sequencing was peripheral blood. These receptor sequences come from a human donor in a cohort sampled during active or convalescent COVID-19.

In this sample, this clone turned up once. The chain has TRBV3-1 (or the pseudogene TRBV3-2) and TRBJ2-7, with TRBD2 identical over 10 bases. There are 17 residues in the CDR3. V lost 0 bases to trimming and J lost 5 bases; unmatched junction nucleotides: 10. CDR1 LGHDT and CDR2 YNNKEL come from the germline V gene (reference sequence). The CDR3 reads CASSQEERSGGADEQYF. CDR3 sequence (DNA): TGTGCCAGCAGCCAAGAAGAGCGAAGCGGGGGGGCCGACGAGCAGTACTTC.

The CDR3 DNA follows: TGTGCCAGCAGCCAAGGTTGGGCTAGCGGGGTTGGGGAGACCCAGTACTTC. This codes for CASSQGWASGVGETQYF. This chain connects TRBV4-2 to TRBJ2-5; 9 bases line up with TRBD2. Germline CDR1 LGHNA, CDR2 YNFKEQ. V lost 1 base, J lost 5 bases, and 11 bases stayed unmatched. This CDR3 is 17 amino acids long.

Here the CDR3 DNA reads TGTGCCAGTAGTGACAGGTACATTCAGGGTACTGAAGCTTTCTTT. Its translation is CASSDRYIQGTEAFF. The genes are TRBV19 and TRBJ1-1; maybe TRBD1 (6 bases). V lost 5 bases and J lost 5, with 18 bases in between. The length of the CDR3 is 15 residues. Germline lookup yields CDR1 LNHDA and CDR2 SQIVND (reference sequence). The whole variable domain, remainder taken from reference TRBV19 and TRBJ1-1, is DGGITQSPKYLFRKEGQNVTLSCEQNLNHDAMYWYRQDPGQGLRLIYYSQIVNDFQKGDIAEGYSVSREKKESFPLTVTSAQKNPTAFYLCASSDRYIQGTEAFFGQGTRLTVV.

This rearrangement joins TRBV5-1 to TRBJ2-7; 9 bases are a match to TRBD1. Trimming cost V 0 bases and J 4 bases; bases outside gene matches: 8. In germline, CDR1 is SGHRS, CDR2 YFSETQ. The CDR3 has 16 residues. CDR3 amino acids: CASSLGLGTGRYEQYF. CDR3 bases: TGCGCCAGCAGCTTGGGTCTCGGGACAGGGCGGTACGAGCAGTACTTC.

V and J are TRBV11-2 and TRBJ1-5; D ambiguous. Germline CDR1 SGHAT, CDR2 FQNNGV. Trimming took off 0 bases at V and 4 bases at J, with 7 bases between the two ends. The CDR3 has 14 amino acids. The CDR3 DNA reads as TGTGCCAGCAGCTTAGATCGCGGAAATCAGCCCCAGCATTTT. Its translation is CASSLDRGNQPQHF.

This rearrangement joins TRBV5-4 to TRBJ2-1, with TRBD2 as a possible D gene (6 bases). Trimming took off 1 base at V and 8 bases at J, with 16 bases between the two ends. The CDR3 runs to 15 residues. Germline V gene lookup returns CDR1 SGHNT and CDR2 YYREEE (reference sequence). CDR3: CASSLWRGPGDEQFF. CDR3 coding DNA: TGTGCCAGCAGCTTGTGGCGGGGCCCTGGCGATGAGCAGTTCTTC.

The genes are TRBV11-3 and TRBJ2-7; weak D call: TRBD2 (5 bases). The CDR3 extends over 15 amino acids. Trimming removed 2 bases from V and 1 base from J, with 12 bases in between. Germline assignment: CDR1 SGHNT and CDR2 YENEEA. The CDR3 DNA follows: TGTGCCAGCAGCTTAACCCTCACGGGATCCTACGAGCAGTACTTC. Protein: CASSLTLTGSYEQYF. Supplemented by reference TRBV11-3 and TRBJ2-7, the full variable domain reads EAGVVQSPRYKIIEKKQPVAFWCNPISGHNTLYWYLQNLGQGPELLIRYENEEAVDDSQLPKDRFSAERLKGVDSTLKIQPAELGDSAVYLCASSLTLTGSYEQYFGPGTRLTVT.

The J gene is TRBJ2-7, the V gene TRBV5-1, with a possible D match to TRBD1 (6 bases). The germline V gene encodes CDR1 SGHRS and CDR2 YFSETQ. V gave up 0 bases and J gave up 5 bases, with 12 bases separating them. CDR3 length: 14 amino acids. CDR3 in DNA: TGCGCCAGCAGCTTGGAAACAGGGCGGGACGAGCAGTACTTC. Its translation: CASSLETGRDEQYF.

This rearrangement joins TRBV6-5 to TRBJ1-3; no clear D. The CDR3 length is 15 residues. The germline CDR1 and CDR2 sequences are MNHEY and SVGAGI. V was shortened by 2 bases and J by 4 bases, with 12 bases between the two germline ends. As DNA, the CDR3 is TGTGCCAGCAGTTACGGCGGGAATACCGGAAACACCATATATTTT. It specifies CASSYGGNTGNTIYF.

The chain recombines TRBV7-3 with TRBJ1-2, with D possibly TRBD1 on 6 matching bases. The length of the CDR3 is 15 residues. Germline CDR1 and CDR2: SGHTA and FQGTGA. The ends were cut back, 5 bases at V and 5 bases at J, with 18 bases in the middle. The CDR3 region has the DNA TGTGCCAGCAGCCTGGGAGGGGGTAGTCAGTATGGCTACACCTTC. Its protein product is CASSLGGGSQYGYTF.

The chain employs TRBV27 and TRBJ1-1; TRBD1 might be the D (6 bases). The CDR3 loop spans 14 amino acids. Germline CDR1 MNHEY, CDR2 SMNVEV (reference sequence). Trimming shortened V by 2 bases and J by 2 bases, and 9 bases separated the two germline ends. The CDR3 sequence is CASSLRTANTEAFF. The CDR3 DNA reads TGTGCCAGCAGTTTACGGACAGCCAACACTGAAGCTTTCTTT.

This chain links TRBV5-1 with TRBJ1-2; TRBD1 matches at 8 bases. The CDR3 length is 14 residues. Germline CDR1 reads SGHRS; CDR2 reads YFSETQ. Germline trimming cut 5 bases from V and 5 bases from J; bases unmatched to any gene: 8. CDR3 in DNA: TGCGCCAGCAGGCCACAGACAGGGGTGTATGGCTACACCTTC. Translating it yields CASRPQTGVYGYTF.

The V and J genes are TRBV28 and TRBJ2-5; TRBD1 agrees at 7 bases. Germline-derived CDR1 and CDR2 are MDHEN and SYDVKM. The length of the CDR3 is 15 residues. Losses at the gene ends were 4 bases for V and 3 bases for J; bases not matched to a gene: 8. CDR3 residues: CASSSNLGTEETQYF. The CDR3, as DNA: TGTGCCAGCAGTTCCAATCTCGGGACAGAAGAGACCCAGTACTTC.